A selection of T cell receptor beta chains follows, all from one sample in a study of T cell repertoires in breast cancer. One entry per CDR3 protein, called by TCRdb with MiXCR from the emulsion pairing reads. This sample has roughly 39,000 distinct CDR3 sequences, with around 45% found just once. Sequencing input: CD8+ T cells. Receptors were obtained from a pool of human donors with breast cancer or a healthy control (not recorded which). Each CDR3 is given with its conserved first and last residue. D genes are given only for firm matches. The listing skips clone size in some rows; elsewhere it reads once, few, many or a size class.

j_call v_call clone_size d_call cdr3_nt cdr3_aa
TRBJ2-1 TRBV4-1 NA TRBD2 TGCGCCAGCAGCCAAGAGCCGGATAGCGGGGGGGCTGATGAGCAGTTCTTC CASSQEPDSGGADEQFF
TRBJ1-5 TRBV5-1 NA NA TGCGCCAGCAGCTTGGACGGTGATAGCAATCAGCCCCAGCATTTT CASSLDGDSNQPQHF
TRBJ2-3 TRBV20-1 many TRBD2 TGCAGTGCCCAACTAGCGGGAGTATCAGATACGCAGTATTTT CSAQLAGVSDTQYF
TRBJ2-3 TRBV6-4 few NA TGTGCCAGCAGTCTACAATTAGTGGGCACAGATACGCAGTATTTT CASSLQLVGTDTQYF
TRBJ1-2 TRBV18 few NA TGTGCCAGCTCACCCGGAGACAGGATCAACGGCTACACCTTC CASSPGDRINGYTF
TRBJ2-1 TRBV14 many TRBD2 TGTGCCAGCAGCCAAGGGGGACTAGCGGCCTACAATGAGCAGTTCTTC CASSQGGLAAYNEQFF
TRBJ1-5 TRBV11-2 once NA TGTGCCAGCAGCTTAAACCGGGATAATCAGCCCCAGCATTTT CASSLNRDNQPQHF
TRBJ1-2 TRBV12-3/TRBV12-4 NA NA TGTGCCAGCAGTATTTCGGGGTATGGCTACACCTTC CASSISGYGYTF
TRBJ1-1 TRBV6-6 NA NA TGTGCCGGCAGTTACTCCGGCGGATTAAACACTGAAGCTTTCTTT CAGSYSGGLNTEAFF
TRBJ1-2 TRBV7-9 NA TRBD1 TGTGCCAGCAGCACCTTGACAGGGGGAAGGGATGGCTACACCTTC CASSTLTGGRDGYTF
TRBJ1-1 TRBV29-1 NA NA TGCAGCGTGGCAGGGGATGGAACTGAAGCTTTCTTT CSVAGDGTEAFF
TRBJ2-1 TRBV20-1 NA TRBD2 TGCAGTGCCCGAGGAGGACTAGCGGACTACAATGAGCAGTTCTTC CSARGGLADYNEQFF
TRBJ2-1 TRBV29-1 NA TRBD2 TGCAGCATTGTCCCCAATTTAGCGGGAGTAAGTTTGAATGAGCAGTTCTTC CSIVPNLAGVSLNEQFF
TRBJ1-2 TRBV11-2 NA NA TGTGCCAGCAGCTTAGATTTGGGGGATGGCTACACCTTC CASSLDLGDGYTF
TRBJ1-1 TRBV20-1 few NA TGCAGTGCTAGAGCTCTACAGGGCGGAACCACTGAAGCTTTCTTT CSARALQGGTTEAFF
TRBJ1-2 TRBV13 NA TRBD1 TGTGCCAGCAGCCCGTGGACAGGGCCCTCCTATGGCTACACCTTC CASSPWTGPSYGYTF
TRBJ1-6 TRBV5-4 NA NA TGTGCCAGCAGTGAGGGGTTTTCACCCCTCCACTTT CASSEGFSPLHF
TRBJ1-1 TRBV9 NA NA TGTGCCAGCAGCGCCCCCCGGGACACCCTGAACACTGAAGCTTTCTTT CASSAPRDTLNTEAFF
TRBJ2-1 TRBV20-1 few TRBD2 TGCAGTGCCCCGACTAGCTGGGGGAATGAGCAGTTCTTC CSAPTSWGNEQFF
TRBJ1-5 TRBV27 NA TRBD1 TGTGCCAGCGGTTTAAAGGCCCAGGGGGCTAGTCAGCCCCAGCATTTT CASGLKAQGASQPQHF
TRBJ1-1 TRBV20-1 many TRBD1 TGCAGTGCCCCGGACCGGGACAGGGGGGTAAGGACTGAAGCTTTCTTT CSAPDRDRGVRTEAFF
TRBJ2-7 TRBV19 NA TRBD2 TGTGCCAGTAGCGGGAGGGCCCTCTACGAGCAGTACTTC CASSGRALYEQYF
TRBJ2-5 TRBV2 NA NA TGTGCCAGCAGTGAGACCCGTCAAGAGACCCAGTACTTC CASSETRQETQYF
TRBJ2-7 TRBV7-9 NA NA TGTGCCAGCAGCTTAGGAGGGCGCGAGCAGTACTTC CASSLGGREQYF
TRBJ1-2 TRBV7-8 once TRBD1 TGCGCCAGCAGCTCCGACAGGGGGCAGGGCTACACCTTC CASSSDRGQGYTF
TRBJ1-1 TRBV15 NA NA TGTGCCACCAGCACCCTAGGGAACACTGAAGCTTTCTTT CATSTLGNTEAFF
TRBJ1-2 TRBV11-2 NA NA TGTGCCAGCAGCTTAGATAGCCGGGGTGATGGCTACACCTTC CASSLDSRGDGYTF
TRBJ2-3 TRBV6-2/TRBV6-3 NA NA TGTGCCAGCAGTCTGCTACGCACAGATACGCAGTATTTT CASSLLRTDTQYF
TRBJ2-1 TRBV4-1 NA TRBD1 TGCGCCAGCAGCCAAGATCAGAGCACAGGGGCTGCTGTGGGGCAGTTCTTC CASSQDQSTGAAVGQFF
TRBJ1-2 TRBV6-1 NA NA TGTGCCAGCAGTAAATTTGCAGGGGCGACTAACTATGGCTACACCTTC CASSKFAGATNYGYTF